The 4 T cell receptor beta chains below all came from one sample that was sequenced in a study of blood T cell repertoires in COVID-19. The data were produced by immunoSEQ multiplex PCR, yet TCRdb's version contains in-frame clones alone and is incomplete. This table holds around 79,000 clones, around 89% found once. The sample comprised peripheral blood. The receptors originated from a man between 65 and 85 years old with active or convalescent COVID-19.

This rearrangement joins TRBV7-2 to TRBJ1-2; perhaps TRBD1 as D (6 bases). The V gene lost 5 bases and the J gene lost 4 bases, with 17 bases spanning the gap. The germline V gene encodes CDR1 SGHTA and CDR2 FQGNSA. There are 15 residues in the CDR3. The CDR3, as DNA: TGTGCCAGCAGCCCCCGGAGAGGGGGTGGCTATGGCTACACCTTC. Encoded protein: CASSPRRGGGYGYTF.

The chain employs TRBV24-1 and TRBJ1-2, with 7 bases lining up with TRBD1. There are 15 residues in the CDR3. Germline lookup yields CDR1 KGHDR and CDR2 SFDVKD. The junction had 5 bases not matched to a gene; V was cut back by 2 bases and J by 3 bases. The CDR3 region is CATSDYGRGDYGYTF. The CDR3 region has the DNA TGTGCCACCAGTGATTACGGCAGGGGGGACTATGGCTACACCTTC.

This clone occurred once. The chain joins TRBV7-2 to TRBJ2-5; TRBD2 is a possible D gene (6 bases). Germline assignment: CDR1 SGHTA and CDR2 FQGNSA. CDR3 length: 14 amino acids. Trimming cost V 5 bases and J 4 bases, with 14 bases left between them. The CDR3 here is CASSPQGSGETQYF. In nucleotides, the CDR3 is TGTGCCAGCAGCCCGCAGGGTAGCGGAGAGACCCAGTACTTC.

The chain links TRBV11-2 to TRBJ2-1; 13 bases agree with TRBD2. The CDR3 runs to 13 residues. Germline-derived CDR1 and CDR2 are SGHAT and FQNNGV. V dropped 5 bases and J dropped 15; count of bases not matched to a gene: 7. The CDR3 sequence: CASSGLLAGGGFF. In nucleotides, the CDR3 is TGTGCCAGCAGCGGATTACTAGCGGGAGGGGGGTTCTTC.